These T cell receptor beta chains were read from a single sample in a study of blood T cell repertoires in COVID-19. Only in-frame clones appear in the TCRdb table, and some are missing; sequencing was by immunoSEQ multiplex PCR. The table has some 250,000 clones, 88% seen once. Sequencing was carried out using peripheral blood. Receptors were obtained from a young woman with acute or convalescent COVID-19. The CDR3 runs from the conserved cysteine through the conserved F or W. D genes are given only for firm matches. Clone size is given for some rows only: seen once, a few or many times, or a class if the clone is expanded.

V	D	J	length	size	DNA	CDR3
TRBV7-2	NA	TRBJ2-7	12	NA	TGTGCCAGCAGCTACGGGACCTACGAGCAGTACTTC	CASSYGTYEQYF
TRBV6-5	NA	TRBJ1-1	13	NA	TGTGCCAGCAGAGGGGTAGTGAACACTGAAGCTTTCTTT	CASRGVVNTEAFF
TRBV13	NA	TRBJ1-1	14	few	TGTGCCAGCAGCCTCAGGGGTTCGGGAACTGAAGCTTTCTTT	CASSLRGSGTEAFF
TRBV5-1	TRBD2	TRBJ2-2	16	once	TGCGCCAGCAGCTTGCGTAGCGGGAGTAAAACCGGGGAGCTGTTTTTT	CASSLRSGSKTGELFF
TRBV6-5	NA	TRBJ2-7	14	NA	TGTGCCAGCAGTACTAGACGTAACTCCTACGAGCAGTACTTC	CASSTRRNSYEQYF
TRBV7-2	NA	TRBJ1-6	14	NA	TGTGCCAGCAGCTTACAGATCTATAATTCACCCCTCCACTTT	CASSLQIYNSPLHF
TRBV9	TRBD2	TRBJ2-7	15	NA	TGTGCCAGCAGCGAAGGACTAGCGGGTTCCTACGAGCAGTACTTC	CASSEGLAGSYEQYF
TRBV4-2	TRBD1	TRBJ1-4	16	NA	TGTGCCAGCAGCCAGGGACAGGGTACAACTAATGAAAAACTGTTTTTT	CASSQGQGTTNEKLFF
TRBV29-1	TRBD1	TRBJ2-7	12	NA	TGCAGCGTTGATGGACAGGGGGATAAGCAGTACTTC	CSVDGQGDKQYF
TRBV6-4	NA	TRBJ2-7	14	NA	TGTGCCAGCAGCCCCGGGTCCCCATCCTACGAGCAGTACTTC	CASSPGSPSYEQYF
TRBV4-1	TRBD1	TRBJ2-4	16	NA	TGCGCCAGCAGCCAAGATCGGGACAGGGCCAAAAACATTCAGTACTTC	CASSQDRDRAKNIQYF
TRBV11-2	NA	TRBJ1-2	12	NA	TGTGCCAGCAGCCCAGACATTTATGGCTACACCTTC	CASSPDIYGYTF
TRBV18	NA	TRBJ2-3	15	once	TGTGCCAGCTCTCTCGACTATACCATCACAGATACGCAGTATTTT	CASSLDYTITDTQYF
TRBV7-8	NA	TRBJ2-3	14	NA	TGTGCCAGCAGGTTAGACAGGCGCACAGATACGCAGTATTTT	CASRLDRRTDTQYF
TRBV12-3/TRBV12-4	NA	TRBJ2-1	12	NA	TGTGCCAGCAGTTTCAGGGTCAATGAGCAGTTCTTC	CASSFRVNEQFF
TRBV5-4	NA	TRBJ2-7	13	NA	TGTGCCAGCAGCTTTCAGGGCAGATACGAGCAGTACTTC	CASSFQGRYEQYF
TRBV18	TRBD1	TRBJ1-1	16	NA	TGTGCCAGCTCACCAGGACAGGGGGCGTTGAACACTGAAGCTTTCTTT	CASSPGQGALNTEAFF
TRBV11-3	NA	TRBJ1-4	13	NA	TGTGCCAGCAGCCAGGGCCCTCAAGAAAAACTGTTTTTT	CASSQGPQEKLFF
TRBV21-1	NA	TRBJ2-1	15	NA	TGTGCCAGCAGCAAAGCTCAGCGCAAGAACAATGAGCAGTTCTTC	CASSKAQRKNNEQFF
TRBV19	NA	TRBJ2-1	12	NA	TGTGCCAGTAGTGCCTATCACAATGAGCAGTTCTTC	CASSAYHNEQFF
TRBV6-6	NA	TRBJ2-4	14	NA	TGTGCTTCGAAAGACAGGCAGGGCAAAAACATTCAGTACTTC	CASKDRQGKNIQYF
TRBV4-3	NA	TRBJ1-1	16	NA	TGCGCCAGCAGCCAAACCCCGACATCCCTGAACACTGAAGCTTTCTTT	CASSQTPTSLNTEAFF
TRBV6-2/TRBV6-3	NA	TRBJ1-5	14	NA	TGTGCCAGCAGTTACAGTGCGGGCCATCAGCCCCAGCATTTT	CASSYSAGHQPQHF
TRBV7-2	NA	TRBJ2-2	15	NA	TGTGCCAGCAGCTTCGAGACAGCGAACACCGGGGAGCTGTTTTTT	CASSFETANTGELFF
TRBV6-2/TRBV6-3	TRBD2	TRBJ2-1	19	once	TGTGCCAGCAGTTACCCAATTTTTAAACTAGCGGGAGATGATAATGAGCAGTTCTTC	CASSYPIFKLAGDDNEQFF
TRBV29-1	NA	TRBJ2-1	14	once	TGCAGCGTTTTCGGGACTTCTCTTTACAATGAGCAGTTCTTC	CSVFGTSLYNEQFF
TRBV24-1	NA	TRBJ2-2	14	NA	TGTGCCACCAGCGGCGGGCCCAACACCGGGGAGCTGTTTTTT	CATSGGPNTGELFF
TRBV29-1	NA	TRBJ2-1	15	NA	TGCAGCGTTGAGGACGCGGGCAAAATCTACAATGAGCAGTTCTTC	CSVEDAGKIYNEQFF
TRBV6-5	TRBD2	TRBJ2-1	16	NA	TGTGCCAGCAGTTACGGTGGACTAGCGGGTTACAATGAGCAGTTCTTC	CASSYGGLAGYNEQFF
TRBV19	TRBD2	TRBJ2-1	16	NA	TGTGCCAGTAGTATAAAGAATAGCGGGACATTCAATGAGCAGTTCTTC	CASSIKNSGTFNEQFF